Following are 27 T cell receptor beta chains from one sample sequenced in a study of CD8 T cells in ankylosing spondylitis. One entry per CDR3 protein results from TCRdb running MiXCR on the 5' RACE reads. The repertoire holds around 250,000 distinct CDR3 sequences, with 32% as singletons. The sequencing sample was made of blood, either unsorted or a sorted T cell fraction (not recorded which). The receptors here all came from a male donor with ankylosing spondylitis or in good health (not recorded which).

V and J are TRBV10-3 and TRBJ2-7; the match to TRBD1 covers 7 bases. Trimming took 6 bases from V and 0 from J; bases not matched to a gene: 5. The CDR3 has 14 residues. In germline, CDR1 is ENHRY, CDR2 SYGVKD. The CDR3 region is CAISPGTASYEQYF. The DNA of the CDR3 is TGTGCCATCAGCCCCGGGACAGCCTCCTACGAGCAGTACTTC.

This clonotype was detected a few times. CDR3 sequence: CASSPTAQETQYF. The CDR3 DNA follows: TGTGCCAGCAGTCCGACAGCCCAAGAGACCCAGTACTTC. The chain couples TRBV6-1 to TRBJ2-5; D perhaps matches TRBD1 (5 bases). CDR3 length equals 13 residues. V lost 5 bases and J 1 base, leaving 8 bases between the germline ends. The germline CDR1 and CDR2 sequences are MNHNS and SASEGT.

This clonotype was seen only a few times. CDR3 coding DNA: TGCGCCAGCCGGACAGGGGGCACGACCTACAATGAGCAGTTCTTC. It is translated as CASRTGGTTYNEQFF. The chain couples TRBV10-2 to TRBJ2-1; TRBD1 matches at 11 bases. CDR1 WSHSY and CDR2 SAAADI come from the germline V gene. This CDR3 has 15 amino acids. J was trimmed by 2 bases and V by 8 bases; bases with no gene match: 5.

This clonotype was seen a few times. The chain combines TRBV10-2 with TRBJ2-3; 15 positions agree with TRBD2. The CDR3 contains 18 residues. Looked up from germline, CDR1 is WSHSY and CDR2 is SAAADI. The ends lost 3 bases at V and 4 bases at J; junction bases unmatched: 8. The CDR3 region has the DNA TGCGCCAGCAGTGACTACCTGGGACTAGCGGGGGGAGCAGATACGCAGTATTTT. Encoded protein: CASSDYLGLAGGADTQYF.

The table lists this clonotype with a few counts. This chain uses TRBV12-3 or TRBV12-4 with TRBJ2-1; a possible D gene is TRBD2 (5 bases). The CDR3 has 14 amino acids. V gave up 8 bases and J gave up 5 bases, with 16 bases separating them. CDR3 nucleotides: TGTGCCAGCGGACTTTATAGTCGGGACAATGAGCAGTTCTTC. Translating gives CASGLYSRDNEQFF.

The chain links TRBV5-1 to TRBJ2-5, with 9 nucleotides matching TRBD2. Looked up from germline, CDR1 is SGHRS and CDR2 is YFSETQ. Trimming took 2 bases from V and 5 from J; bases not matched to a gene: 4. The CDR3 consists of 14 residues. The CDR3: CASSFTTSGETQYF. The CDR3 DNA follows: TGCGCCAGCAGCTTTACGACTAGCGGTGAGACCCAGTACTTC.

The V call is TRBV10-3, the J call TRBJ2-7; D is possibly TRBD2 (6 bases). The germline V gene has CDR1 ENHRY and CDR2 SYGVKD. The length of the CDR3 is 12 residues. V dropped 2 bases and J dropped 6 bases, with 8 bases sitting between them. Written as DNA, the CDR3 is TGTGCCATCAGTGAGGGGAGGAGCGAGCAGTACTTC. Its translation: CAISEGRSEQYF.

This clonotype was counted between two and nine times. The chain uses TRBV9 and TRBJ2-1; TRBD2 matches 8 bases. This CDR3 is built from 15 residues. Trimming cost V 4 bases and J 2 bases; bases outside gene matches: 5. The germline CDR1 and CDR2 sequences are SGDLS and YYNGEE. The CDR3 nucleotides read TGTGCCAGCAGCACCACGGGGGGGCCCTACAATGAGCAGTTCTTC. Translated: CASSTTGGPYNEQFF. Full variable domain (rest looked up from reference TRBV9 and TRBJ2-1): DSGVTQTPKHLITATGQRVTLRCSPRSGDLSVYWYQQSLDQGLQFLIQYYNGEERAKGNILERFSAQQFPDLHSELNLSSLELGDSALYFCASSTTGGPYNEQFFGPGTRLTVL.

This clonotype was detected a few times. J is TRBJ2-5 and V is TRBV5-1, with 8 bases matching TRBD2. CDR3 size: 16 residues. Per germline, CDR1 SGHRS and CDR2 YFSETQ. V was clipped by 0 bases and J by 2 bases; unmatched bases: 6. The CDR3 protein is CASSLAGAGDQETQYF. The CDR3, as DNA: TGCGCCAGCAGCTTGGCTGGAGCGGGGGATCAAGAGACCCAGTACTTC. The whole variable domain, remainder taken from reference TRBV5-1 and TRBJ2-5, is KAGVTQTPRYLIKTRGQQVTLSCSPISGHRSVSWYQQTPGQGLQFLFEYFSETQRNKGNFPGRFSGRQFSNSRSEMNVSTLELGDSALYLCASSLAGAGDQETQYFGPGTRLLVL.

This clonotype was seen repeatedly, ten times or more. The rearrangement joins TRBV4-1 to TRBJ1-6; D is undetermined. V shed 2 bases and J shed 9 bases, with 11 bases lying between them. CDR1 is MGHRA and CDR2 is YSYEKL in the germline V gene. The CDR3 has 14 residues. The chain's CDR3 is CASSQLAPASPLHF. In DNA, the CDR3 is TGCGCCAGCAGCCAACTGGCCCCGGCTTCACCCCTCCACTTT.

The rearrangement joins TRBV20-1 to TRBJ2-1; D is perhaps TRBD1 (6 bases). The CDR3 has 17 residues. Per germline, CDR1 DFQATT and CDR2 SNEGSKA (reference sequence). V was pared by 2 bases and J by 2 bases, with 19 bases between. CDR3 in DNA: TGCAGTGCTAGATCCCCGGTCGGCAGGGGCGCCTACAATGAGCAGTTCTTC. The encoded protein is CSARSPVGRGAYNEQFF.

The rearrangement joins TRBV20-1 to TRBJ1-2; D is possibly TRBD1 (6 bases). Trimming stripped 0 bases from V and 7 bases from J, with 21 bases between. The CDR3 covers 16 residues. From germline, CDR1 is DFQATT and CDR2 SNEGSKA (reference sequence). CDR3 sequence: CSARDTDRPLGGGYTF. DNA for the CDR3: TGCAGTGCTAGAGATACGGACAGACCCCTCGGTGGTGGCTACACCTTC.

This clonotype was seen a handful of times. This chain connects TRBV12-3 or TRBV12-4 to TRBJ2-7; 10 bases are a match to TRBD2. V shed 0 bases and J 11 bases; nucleotides not matched to a gene: 4. CDR3 length: 13 residues. As DNA, the CDR3 is TGTGCCAGCAGTTTAGCGCTAGCGGGGGTGAAGTACTTC. Residues: CASSLALAGVKYF.

This clonotype came up once. V is TRBV12-3 or TRBV12-4 and J is TRBJ2-2; 9 positions agree with TRBD1. J gave up 7 bases and V 6 bases, and 9 bases lay outside the gene matches. CDR3 length: 15 amino acids. CDR3 region: CASRKTGGAVGELFF. In nucleotides, the CDR3 is TGTGCCAGCAGGAAAACAGGGGGCGCCGTCGGGGAGCTGTTTTTT.

The chain uses TRBV4-2 and TRBJ2-5; 7 nucleotides agree with TRBD2. Germline trimming cut 0 bases from V and 7 bases from J; bases unmatched to any gene: 2. Germline V gene data show CDR1 as LGHNA and CDR2 as YNFKEQ. The CDR3 is made up of 13 amino acids. CDR3 in DNA: TGTGCCAGCAGCCAAGATTCGGGGGGGACCCAGTACTTC. Protein: CASSQDSGGTQYF.

Only a few counts were recorded for this clonotype. This chain connects TRBV12-3 or TRBV12-4 to TRBJ1-4; D possibly corresponds to TRBD1 (6 bases). The CDR3 totals 14 residues. Deletions cut 5 bases from V and 8 bases from J, with 15 bases between. The CDR3 region is CASSRQELREKLFF. The CDR3, as DNA: TGTGCCAGCAGTCGACAGGAGCTTAGAGAAAAACTGTTTTTT.

This chain links TRBV6-4 with TRBJ2-7, with 8 bases aligning to TRBD2. Germline CDR1 is MRHNA and CDR2 is SNTAGT. V was clipped by 3 bases and J by 0 bases; unmatched bases: 4. The CDR3 consists of 15 residues. The CDR3 sequence is CASSEQAGVSYEQYF. CDR3 coding DNA: TGTGCCAGCAGTGAGCAAGCGGGGGTCTCCTACGAGCAGTACTTC.

This clonotype was detected only a few times. The gene calls are TRBV7-6 and TRBJ2-7; D unclear. Trimming removed 1 base at V and 1 base at J, with 8 bases between. The CDR3 spans 14 residues. The V gene's germline CDR1 is SGHVS and CDR2 FNYEAQ. DNA for the CDR3: TGTGCCAGCAGCTTAGGACGGATTTCCTACGAGCAGTACTTC. Translated: CASSLGRISYEQYF.

The chain recombines TRBV20-1 with TRBJ2-3; D is uncertain. The CDR3 covers 16 residues. CDR1 and CDR2 from the germline V gene are DFQATT and SNEGSKA (reference sequence). The V gene lost 0 bases and the J gene lost 2 bases, with 15 bases spanning the gap. Here the CDR3 DNA reads TGCAGTGCTAGAGATCGCAGCGCCGGTACCACAGATACGCAGTATTTT. This translates into CSARDRSAGTTDTQYF.

The V call is TRBV6-5, the J call TRBJ2-1; maybe TRBD2 (5 bases). There are 14 residues in the CDR3. Germline-derived CDR1 and CDR2 are MNHEY and SVGAGI. V dropped 2 bases and J dropped 9 bases, with 14 bases sitting between them. CDR3 in DNA: TGTGCCAGCAGTTACGACCTAGCAGGCGGTGAGCAGTTCTTC. Translation gives CASSYDLAGGEQFF.

The CDR3 region is CASSATSGGYTDTQYF. Written as DNA, the CDR3 is TGTGCCAGCAGCGCTACTAGCGGGGGGTACACAGATACGCAGTATTTT. The rearrangement uses TRBV11-2 and TRBJ2-3, with 12 nucleotides matching TRBD2. Germline V lookup: CDR1 SGHAT, CDR2 FQNNGV. This CDR3 comprises 16 residues. J gave up 2 bases and V 5 bases, and 5 bases lay outside the gene matches.

This rearrangement joins TRBV11-2 to TRBJ2-7; TRBD1 matches 11 bases. The CDR3 extends over 14 amino acids. V was pared by 6 bases and J by 4 bases, with 5 bases of the junction left unmatched. The V gene's germline CDR1 is SGHAT and CDR2 FQNNGV. CDR3 nucleotide sequence: TGTGCCAGCAGGCTGGGACAGGGGGTTTACGAGCAGTACTTC. Its translation: CASRLGQGVYEQYF. The complete variable domain, with remaining parts taken from reference TRBV11-2 and TRBJ2-7, reads EAGVAQSPRYKIIEKRQSVAFWCNPISGHATLYWYQQILGQGPKLLIQFQNNGVVDDSQLPKDRFSAERLKGVDSTLKIQPAKLEDSAVYLCASRLGQGVYEQYFGPGTRLTVT.

The table lists this clonotype with a few counts. V is TRBV20-1 and J is TRBJ2-4; 10 nucleotides agree with TRBD2. The CDR3 is made up of 14 amino acids. The junction had 8 bases not matched to a gene; V was cut back by 4 bases and J by 8 bases. Germline CDR1 reads DFQATT; CDR2 reads SNEGSKA (reference sequence). CDR3 bases: TGCAGTGCTAAGAGCGGGGGGGATAGGGACATTCAGTACTTC. As protein: CSAKSGGDRDIQYF.

The chain employs TRBV20-1 and TRBJ1-5, with a tentative D call TRBD1 (6 bases). Trimming took off 4 bases at V and 7 bases at J, with 11 bases between the two ends. CDR1 is DFQATT and CDR2 is SNEGSKA in the germline V gene (reference sequence). This CDR3 has 12 residues. The CDR3 spells CSAIQGGQPQHF. DNA for the CDR3: TGCAGTGCTATACAGGGTGGCCAGCCCCAGCATTTT.

The chain carries TRBV12-3 or TRBV12-4 and TRBJ2-5, with 8 bases identical to TRBD2. CDR3 length equals 14 residues. Trimming cost V 6 bases and J 5 bases; bases outside gene matches: 8. DNA for the CDR3: TGTGCCAGCAGCCCCCGACTAGCGATTGAGACCCAGTACTTC. Translation gives CASSPRLAIETQYF.

This clonotype has just a few counts. The chain has TRBV18 and TRBJ2-7; TRBD2 matches 7 bases. CDR1 is KGHSH, CDR2 LQKENI, per germline. The CDR3 extends over 14 amino acids. The junction had 8 bases not matched to a gene; V was cut back by 6 bases and J by 3 bases. CDR3 nucleotides: TGTGCCAGCTCCCAAGGGAGGGGTCACTACGAGCAGTACTTC. It specifies CASSQGRGHYEQYF.

The V call is TRBV4-2, the J call TRBJ2-7, with D tentatively TRBD1 (6 bases). Germline loops: CDR1 LGHNA, CDR2 YNFKEQ. V lost 4 bases, J lost 5 bases, and 21 bases lay in between. This CDR3 contains 16 residues. CDR3 in amino acids: CASSRTMARGVNEQYF. CDR3 in DNA: TGTGCCAGCAGCCGAACGATGGCCAGGGGTGTGAACGAGCAGTACTTC.